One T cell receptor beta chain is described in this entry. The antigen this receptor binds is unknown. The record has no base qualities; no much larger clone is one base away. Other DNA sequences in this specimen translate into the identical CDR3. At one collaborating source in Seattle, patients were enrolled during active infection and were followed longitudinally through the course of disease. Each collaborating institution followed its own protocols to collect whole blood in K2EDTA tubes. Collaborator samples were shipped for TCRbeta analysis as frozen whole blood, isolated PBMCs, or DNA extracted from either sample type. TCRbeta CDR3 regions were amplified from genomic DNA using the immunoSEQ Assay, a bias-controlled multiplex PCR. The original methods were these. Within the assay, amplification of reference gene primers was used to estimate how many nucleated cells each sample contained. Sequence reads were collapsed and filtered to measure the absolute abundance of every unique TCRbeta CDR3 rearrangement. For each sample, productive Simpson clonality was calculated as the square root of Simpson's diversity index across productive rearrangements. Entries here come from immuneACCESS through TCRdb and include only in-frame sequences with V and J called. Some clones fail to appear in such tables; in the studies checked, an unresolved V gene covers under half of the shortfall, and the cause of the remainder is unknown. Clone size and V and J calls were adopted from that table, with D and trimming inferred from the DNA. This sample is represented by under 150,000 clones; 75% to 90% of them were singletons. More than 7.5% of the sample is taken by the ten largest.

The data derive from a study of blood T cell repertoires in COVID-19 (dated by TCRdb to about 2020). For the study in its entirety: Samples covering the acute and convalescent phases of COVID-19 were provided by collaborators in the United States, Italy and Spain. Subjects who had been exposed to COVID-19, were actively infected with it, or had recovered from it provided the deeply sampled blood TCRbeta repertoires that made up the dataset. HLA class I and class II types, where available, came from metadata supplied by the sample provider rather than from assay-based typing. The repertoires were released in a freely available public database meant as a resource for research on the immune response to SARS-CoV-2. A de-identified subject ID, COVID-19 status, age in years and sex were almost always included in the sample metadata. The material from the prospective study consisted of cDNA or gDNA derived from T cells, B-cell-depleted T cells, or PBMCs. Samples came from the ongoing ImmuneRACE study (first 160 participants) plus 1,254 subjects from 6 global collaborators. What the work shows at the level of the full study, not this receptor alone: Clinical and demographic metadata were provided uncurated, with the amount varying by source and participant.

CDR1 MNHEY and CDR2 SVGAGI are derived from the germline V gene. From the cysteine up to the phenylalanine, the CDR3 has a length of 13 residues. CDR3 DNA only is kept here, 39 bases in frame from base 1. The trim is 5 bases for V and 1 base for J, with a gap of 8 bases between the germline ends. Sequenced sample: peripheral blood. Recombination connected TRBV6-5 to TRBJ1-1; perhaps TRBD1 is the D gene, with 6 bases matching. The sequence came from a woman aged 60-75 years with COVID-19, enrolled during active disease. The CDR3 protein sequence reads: CASSLTGNTEAFF. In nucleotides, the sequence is TGTGCCAGCAGTCTGACAGGGAACACTGAAGCTTTCTTT.